This TCR beta chain was observed in a study of T cell responses to AZD1222 COVID-19 vaccine (dated by TCRdb to the early 2020s). Broadly, across the study: AZD1222 recipients given second doses at about 4 weeks or at about 12 weeks were pooled, since spike-specific TCR depth and breadth were not found to differ between the two schedules. TCR sequencing was performed for fewer than 250 trial participants, of whom roughly 200 were given two doses of AZD1222 and 26 were given two doses of MenACWY control vaccine. Trial participants were enrolled into age subgroups of 18-55, 56-69 and 70-plus years, which contained about 150, 27 and 61 TCR-sequenced participants, respectively.

Read against the paper, the sample's time point label means: baseline before first vaccination. Vaccinee samples were obtained from the UK trials COV001 and COV002, which included a single-blind randomized controlled phase 2/3 trial of AZD1222 (ChAdOx1 nCoV-19) in healthy adults. For TCRbeta chain sequencing, PBMC samples from trial participants were taken at day 0 and at day 28 after the second dose. Overall results and qualifications from the work: The 56-69-year group was small, and its depth increase did not reach significance, likely because of low power. The whole spike protein was spanned by vaccine-associated CD4 TCRs, and dominant responses were seen in regions 160-218 and 743-854. After two AZD1222 doses, both the breadth and the depth of spike-specific TCRs were significantly higher than at day 0 and than in MenACWY recipients. Because no day 14 peak-response samples were available, the repertoires could be characterized only after the peak T cell response. Participants were mostly white British, with more females than males. The authors suggested clonal diversity may have been underestimated. Conclusions about previously exposed vaccinees are limited because only six or seven AZD1222 recipients were SARS-CoV-2 seropositive at baseline. Reportedly, close to half of the unique spike-specific TCRs recognized epitopes lying outside the regions that are mutated in the B.1.351 and B.1.1.7 variants.

The CDR3 regions of human TCRbeta chains were subjected to immunosequencing. On the authors' methods: TCRs in the repertoires were compared against a reference library of SARS-CoV-2-specific TCRs that had been generated with the MIRA antigen-specificity platform. Breadth was defined as the fraction of unique TCRs that were SARS-CoV-2-associated, and depth was defined as the fraction of total T cells that were SARS-CoV-2-associated. Using the MIRA data, each spike-specific TCR was mapped to the spike region that the TCR reacts to and placed in a CD4 or CD8 class. Log10-transformed breadth and depth values were compared by one-way ANOVA with Sidak's multiple comparisons tests. The immuneACCESS repertoire file appears here via TCRdb, limited to in-frame rearrangements. These files lack a portion of the clones; in checked studies, under half of the deficit traces to unresolved V genes, and the cause of the others is not known. V, J and clone size derive from that table, while D and trimming were established from the DNA sequence. This sample comprises some 36,000 clones, 85% to 90% of them detected only once. The ten largest make up around 6.6% of the sample.

This clone is a singleton in its sample. Its antigen remains undetermined. Qualities for individual bases were not recorded, and no much larger clone is one base off. The receptor's source is an adult in good health. This sample comprised peripheral blood, obtained on day 0 of AZD1222 vaccination.

The base sequence is TGTGCCAGCAGCCTCCAAAGCGACCTACCCCTATACGAGCAGTACTTC. Its amino acids are CASSLQSDLPLYEQYF. Here the chain combines TRBV5-4 and TRBJ2-7, with the D segment identity uncertain. The V end loses 4 bases and the J end loses 4 bases, and a stretch of 21 bases separates them. Looking up the germline V gene (reference sequence) yields CDR1 SGHNT and CDR2 YYREEE. The CDR3 has 16 amino acids, counting the end cysteine and phenylalanine. CDR3 DNA only is kept here, 48 bases in frame from base 1.